Listed below are T cell receptor beta chains from one sample, sequenced in a study of blood T cell repertoires in COVID-19. Using immunoSEQ multiplex PCR, the repertoire was profiled, and TCRdb retains in-frame clones only, with some absent. The top ten hold under 8.5% of the sample, which has more than 80,000 clones, about 84% seen once. Material for sequencing was peripheral blood. These receptors came from a man aged 50-59 years with active COVID-19. Both conserved end residues are trimmed from each CDR3.

v_call,cdr3_aa
TRBV7-2,ASSSVGTGRIEQY
TRBV6-2/TRBV6-3,ASSSKLVSETQY
TRBV4-3,ASSQETPTGGRGYGYT
TRBV5-6,ASSFRDRGPHEQF
TRBV7-9,ASSLRLAGAVGELF
TRBV21-1,ASSPSGGRGPDEQY
TRBV2,ASSGSSGRGETQY
TRBV6-4,ASSDPSTGWNEKLF
TRBV28,ATRGQPNEKLF
TRBV4-1,ASSPRTSGGGQETQY
TRBV5-5,ASSLEDRGDEKLF
TRBV5-1,ASSLGALQETQY
TRBV27,ASSLSTVGETQY
TRBV5-5,ASSLEEGARSPLH
TRBV5-1,ASSLSVAEKETQY
TRBV7-9,AGSRGLRNTEAF
TRBV19,ATRLGTGSNTEAF
TRBV6-2/TRBV6-3,ASSPLGTYEQY
TRBV27,ASSLSNSGFEQY
TRBV3-1/TRBV3-2,ASSRRDTFYEQY
TRBV6-6,ASSPTLDRSSYNSPLH
TRBV3-1/TRBV3-2,ASSQGVAGGLEY
TRBV24-1,ATSDRTGIKETQY
TRBV7-2,ASSPGLHVTDTQY
TRBV2,ASSSTGVEKLF
TRBV5-4,ASSLDPQGGDEQY
TRBV27,ASSWLEKYNSPLH
TRBV4-3,ASSQGPYREQY
TRBV27,ASSPIPGIEQF
TRBV18,ASSPAMNTEAF
TRBV2,ASSVLTGDYGYT
TRBV6-5,ASGEGGSNQPQH
TRBV5-5,ASSFPGTSGTDTQY
TRBV5-1,ASSLVILLEETQY